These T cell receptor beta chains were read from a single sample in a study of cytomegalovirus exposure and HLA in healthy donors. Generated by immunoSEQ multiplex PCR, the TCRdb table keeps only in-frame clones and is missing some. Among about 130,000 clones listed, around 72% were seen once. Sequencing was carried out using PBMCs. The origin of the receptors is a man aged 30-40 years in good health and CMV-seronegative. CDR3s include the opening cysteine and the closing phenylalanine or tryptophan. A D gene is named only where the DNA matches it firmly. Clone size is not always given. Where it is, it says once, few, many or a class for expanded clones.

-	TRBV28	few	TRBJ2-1	CASIKYGGEQFF	TGTGCCAGCATAAAGTACGGGGGTGAGCAGTTCTTC
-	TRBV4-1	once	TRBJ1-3	CASSPRGGQSAGNTIYF	TGCGCCAGCAGCCCAAGAGGTGGACAGAGTGCTGGAAACACCATATATTTT
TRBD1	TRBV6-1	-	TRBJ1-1	CASSVGTGPPQFMNTEAFF	TGTGCCAGCAGTGTCGGGACAGGGCCGCCCCAGTTCATGAACACTGAAGCTTTCTTT
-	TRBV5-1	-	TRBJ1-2	CASSLYGTEKWYTF	TGCGCCAGCAGCTTGTACGGAACAGAGAAATGGTACACCTTC
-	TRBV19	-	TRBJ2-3	CATKGVGTDTQYF	TGTGCCACTAAAGGGGTTGGCACAGATACGCAGTATTTT
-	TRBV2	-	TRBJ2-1	CASNPQGEEQFF	TGTGCCAGCAACCCACAGGGTGAGGAGCAGTTCTTC
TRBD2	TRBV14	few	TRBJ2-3	CASSQPILAGYFTDTQYF	TGTGCCAGCAGCCAACCCATCCTAGCGGGGTATTTCACAGATACGCAGTATTTT
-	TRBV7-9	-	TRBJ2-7	CSSSLEGGIEQYF	TGTTCCAGCAGCTTAGAAGGAGGGATCGAGCAGTACTTC
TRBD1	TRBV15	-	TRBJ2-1	CATSPWRTGEEFF	TGTGCCACCAGCCCTTGGAGGACAGGGGAAGAGTTCTTC
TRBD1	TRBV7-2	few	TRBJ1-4	CASSSRQGAGEKLFF	TGTGCCAGCAGCTCCCGACAGGGGGCGGGTGAAAAACTGTTTTTT
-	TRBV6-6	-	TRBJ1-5	CASTTENSNQPQHF	TGTGCCAGCACAACAGAAAATAGCAATCAGCCCCAGCATTTT
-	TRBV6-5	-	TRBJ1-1	CASSRSGLKTEAFF	TGTGCCAGCAGTAGGTCAGGCTTGAAAACTGAAGCTTTCTTT
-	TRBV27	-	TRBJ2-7	CASSRVGLVGYEQYF	TGTGCCAGTTCCAGGGTGGGGCTCGTGGGCTACGAGCAGTACTTC
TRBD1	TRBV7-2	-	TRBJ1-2	CASSLGQGTLGYTF	TGTGCCAGCAGCTTGGGACAGGGGACTCTGGGCTACACCTTC
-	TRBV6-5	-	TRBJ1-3	CASSYTTGPEDTIYF	TGTGCCAGCAGTTACACGACAGGCCCCGAGGACACCATATATTTT
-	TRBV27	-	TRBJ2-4	CARCARHKNIQYF	TGTGCCAGGTGCGCCAGACACAAAAACATTCAGTACTTC
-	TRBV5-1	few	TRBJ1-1	CASREQKLNTEAFF	TGCGCCAGCAGAGAACAGAAATTGAACACTGAAGCTTTCTTT
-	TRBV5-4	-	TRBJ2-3	CASSSLARGSTQYF	TGTGCCAGCAGCTCATTAGCGCGAGGCTCTACGCAGTATTTT
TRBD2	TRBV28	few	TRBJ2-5	CASRALGTSGSETQYF	TGTGCCAGCAGGGCCTTGGGGACTAGCGGGTCAGAGACCCAGTACTTC
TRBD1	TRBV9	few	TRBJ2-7	CASSGDRGYEQYF	TGTGCCAGCAGCGGAGACAGGGGCTACGAGCAGTACTTC
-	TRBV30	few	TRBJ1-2	CAWSDPGEGGIYGYTF	TGTGCCTGGAGTGACCCCGGGGAGGGGGGGATCTATGGCTACACCTTC
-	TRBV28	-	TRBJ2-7	CASSFAGQSYEQYF	TGTGCCAGCAGTTTCGCAGGACAGTCCTACGAGCAGTACTTC
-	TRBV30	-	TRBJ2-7	CAWSKGAYEQYF	TGTGCCTGGAGTAAGGGGGCCTACGAGCAGTACTTC
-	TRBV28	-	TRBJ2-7	CASSLNTPYEQYF	TGTGCCAGCAGTTTAAACACCCCCTACGAGCAGTACTTC
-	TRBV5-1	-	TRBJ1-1	CASSPPGHYTEAFF	TGCGCCAGCAGCCCCCCGGGACATTACACTGAAGCTTTCTTT
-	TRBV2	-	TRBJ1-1	CASSDKGWDTEAFF	TGTGCCAGCAGTGATAAGGGGTGGGACACTGAAGCTTTCTTT
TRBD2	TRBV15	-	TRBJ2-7	CATSRTGGGTYEQYF	TGTGCCACCAGCAGAACGGGGGGGGGTACCTACGAGCAGTACTTC
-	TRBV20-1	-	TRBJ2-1	CSASNGEQFF	TGCAGTGCGAGTAACGGGGAGCAGTTCTTC
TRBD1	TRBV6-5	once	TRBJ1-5	CASRITGGNNQPQHF	TGTGCCAGCAGGATTACAGGGGGCAACAATCAGCCCCAGCATTTT
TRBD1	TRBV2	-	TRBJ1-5	CASSTGTGVGPQHF	TGTGCCAGCTCAACCGGGACAGGGGTTGGGCCCCAGCATTTT
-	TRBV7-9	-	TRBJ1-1	CSSSLGLTEAFF	TGTTCCAGCAGCTTAGGACTCACTGAAGCTTTCTTT
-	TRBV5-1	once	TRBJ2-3	CASSVGASTDTQYF	TGCGCCAGCAGCGTGGGGGCTAGCACAGATACGCAGTATTTT
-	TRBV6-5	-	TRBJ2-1	CASTKGDGSYNEQFF	TGTGCCAGCACCAAGGGGGATGGGTCCTACAATGAGCAGTTCTTC
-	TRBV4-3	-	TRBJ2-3	CASSEGPGGPDTQYF	TGCGCCAGCAGCGAAGGACCCGGCGGTCCAGATACGCAGTATTTT
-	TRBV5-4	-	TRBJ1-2	CASSLIQEGGYTF	TGTGCCAGCAGCTTAATCCAGGAGGGTGGCTACACCTTC
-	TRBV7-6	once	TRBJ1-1	CASSLGEGPEAFF	TGTGCCAGCAGCTTAGGGGAGGGTCCTGAAGCTTTCTTT
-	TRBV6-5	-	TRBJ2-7	CASSYGSSSYEQYF	TGTGCCAGCAGTTACGGTAGTTCCTCCTACGAGCAGTACTTC
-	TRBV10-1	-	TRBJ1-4	CASSSGATNEKLFF	TGCGCCAGCAGTTCCGGTGCAACTAATGAAAAACTGTTTTTT
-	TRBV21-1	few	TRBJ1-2	CASSTCQGVYGYTF	TGTGCCAGCAGCACCTGTCAGGGTGTCTATGGCTACACCTTC
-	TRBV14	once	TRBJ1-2	CASSQGLNYGYTF	TGTGCCAGCAGCCAGGGCCTCAACTATGGCTACACCTTC
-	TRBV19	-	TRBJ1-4	CASRSPRGWGNEKLFF	TGTGCCAGTAGGAGTCCTCGGGGATGGGGTAATGAAAAACTGTTTTTT
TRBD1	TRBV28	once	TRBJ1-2	CASTPPSRGRGYGYTF	TGTGCCAGCACTCCCCCTTCGAGGGGCAGGGGGTATGGCTACACCTTC
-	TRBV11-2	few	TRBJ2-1	CASSLERYGGGYLDEQFF	TGTGCCAGCAGCTTAGAGAGATACGGAGGGGGCTACTTGGATGAGCAGTTCTTC
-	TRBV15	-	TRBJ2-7	CATSRVIGAGYEQYF	TGTGCCACCAGCCGCGTTATAGGGGCCGGATACGAGCAGTACTTC
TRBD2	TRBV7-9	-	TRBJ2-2	CASSSIGTRDYTGELFF	TGTGCCAGCAGCTCAATCGGGACTAGGGATTACACCGGGGAGCTGTTTTTT
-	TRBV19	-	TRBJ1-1	CASSTIDRNTEAFF	TGTGCCAGTAGTACGATTGACAGGAACACTGAAGCTTTCTTT
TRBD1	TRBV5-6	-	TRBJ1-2	CASTTTQGVWGYTF	TGTGCCAGCACCACCACTCAGGGGGTGTGGGGCTACACCTTC